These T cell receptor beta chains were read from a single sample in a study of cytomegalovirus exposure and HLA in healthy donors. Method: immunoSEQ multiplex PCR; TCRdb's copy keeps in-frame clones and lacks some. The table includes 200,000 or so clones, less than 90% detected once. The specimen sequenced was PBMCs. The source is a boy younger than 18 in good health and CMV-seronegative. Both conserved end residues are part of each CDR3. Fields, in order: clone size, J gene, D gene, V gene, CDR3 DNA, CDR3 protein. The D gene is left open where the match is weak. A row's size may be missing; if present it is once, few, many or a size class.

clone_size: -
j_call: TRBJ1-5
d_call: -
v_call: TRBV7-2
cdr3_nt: TGTGCCAGCAGCCCTACAGGGCCCAATCAGCCCCAGCATTTT
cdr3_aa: CASSPTGPNQPQHF

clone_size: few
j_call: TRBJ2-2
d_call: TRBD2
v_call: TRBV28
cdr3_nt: TGTGCCAGCAGTGGGAATAGCGGGTTCACCGGGGAGCTGTTTTTT
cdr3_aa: CASSGNSGFTGELFF

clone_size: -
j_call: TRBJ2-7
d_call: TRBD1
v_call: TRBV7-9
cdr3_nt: TGTGCCAGCAGCTCCTTTCGGGACAGGGAGACCTACGAGCAGTACTTC
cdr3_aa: CASSSFRDRETYEQYF

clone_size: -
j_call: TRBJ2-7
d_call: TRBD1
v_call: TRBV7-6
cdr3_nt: TGTGCCAGTAGACCGACAGGGGCCCCCGAGCAGTACTTC
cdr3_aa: CASRPTGAPEQYF

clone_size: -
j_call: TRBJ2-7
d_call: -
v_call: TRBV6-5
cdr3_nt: TGTGCCAGCAGTTACTTTGGAGGGCCTATTTCCGAGCAGTACTTC
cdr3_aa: CASSYFGGPISEQYF

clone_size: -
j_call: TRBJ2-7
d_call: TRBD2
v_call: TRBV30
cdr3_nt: TGTGCCTGGAGTCCCCCGGGGGGAGGGCTAGCGGGAGCCACCTACGAGCAGTACTTC
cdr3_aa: CAWSPPGGGLAGATYEQYF

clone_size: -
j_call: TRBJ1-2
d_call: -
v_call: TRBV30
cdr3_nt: TGTGCCTGGAGTGTACGGGCCGGGGATGGCTACACCTTC
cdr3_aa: CAWSVRAGDGYTF

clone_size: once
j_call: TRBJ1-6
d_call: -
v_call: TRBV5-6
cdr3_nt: TGTGCCAGCAGCTTGGGGTGGGGCCGTGCAAGCTCCTATAATTCACCCCTCCACTTT
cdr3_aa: CASSLGWGRASSYNSPLHF

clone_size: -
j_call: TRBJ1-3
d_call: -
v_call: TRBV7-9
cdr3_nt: TGTGCCAGCAGCTCGCCCGAGGAGCCGGACACCATATATTTT
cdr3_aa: CASSSPEEPDTIYF

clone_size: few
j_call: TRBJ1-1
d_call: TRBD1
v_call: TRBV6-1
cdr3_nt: TGTGCCAGCAGCCCCCGGGACAGGGCTTTTGAAGCTTTCTTT
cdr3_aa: CASSPRDRAFEAFF

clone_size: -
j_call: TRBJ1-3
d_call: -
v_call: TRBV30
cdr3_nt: TGTGCCTGCTTAGACAGACTGGCTGGAAACACCATATATTTT
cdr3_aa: CACLDRLAGNTIYF

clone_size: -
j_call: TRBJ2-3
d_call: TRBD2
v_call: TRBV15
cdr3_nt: TGTGCCACCAGCAGATCTAGCGGAGACACAGATACGCAGTATTTT
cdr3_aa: CATSRSSGDTDTQYF

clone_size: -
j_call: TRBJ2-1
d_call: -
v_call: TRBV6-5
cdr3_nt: TGTGCCAGCAGTTACGCAGCTGGGGGCCCTAATGAGCAGTTCTTC
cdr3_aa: CASSYAAGGPNEQFF

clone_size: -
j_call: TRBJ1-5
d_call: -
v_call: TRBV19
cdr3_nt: TGTGCCAGTACCCTGGGGGGGGTGGATCAGCCCCAGCATTTT
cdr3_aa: CASTLGGVDQPQHF

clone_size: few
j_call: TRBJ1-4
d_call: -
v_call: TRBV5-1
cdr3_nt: TGCGCCAGCAGCCGGAGGGGTGGGAGTGAAAAACTGTTTTTT
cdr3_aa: CASSRRGGSEKLFF

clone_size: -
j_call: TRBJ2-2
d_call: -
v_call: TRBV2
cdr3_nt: TGTGCCAGCAGAGGGGTCACCGGGGAGCTGTTTTTT
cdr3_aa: CASRGVTGELFF

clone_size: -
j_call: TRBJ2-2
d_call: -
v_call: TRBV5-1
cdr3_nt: TGCGCCAGCAAAGAATACAAGAACACCGGGGAGCTGTTTTTT
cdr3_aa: CASKEYKNTGELFF

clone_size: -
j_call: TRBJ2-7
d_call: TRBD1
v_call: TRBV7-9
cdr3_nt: TGTGCCAGCAGCTTAGGGACAGGGGGCATCTACGAGCAGTACTTC
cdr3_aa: CASSLGTGGIYEQYF

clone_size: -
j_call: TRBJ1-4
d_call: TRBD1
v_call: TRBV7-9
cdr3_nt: TGTGCCAGCAGTGAATCCGGGACAGGTGGAGAAAAACTGTTTTTT
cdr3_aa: CASSESGTGGEKLFF

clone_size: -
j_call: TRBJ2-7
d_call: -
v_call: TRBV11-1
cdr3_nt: TGTGCCAGCAGCTTGGGAGGCACCTACGAGCAGTACTTC
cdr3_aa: CASSLGGTYEQYF

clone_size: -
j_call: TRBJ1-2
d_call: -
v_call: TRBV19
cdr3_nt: TGTGCCAGTATGCATACACCTGCCATCTATGGCTACACCTTC
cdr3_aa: CASMHTPAIYGYTF

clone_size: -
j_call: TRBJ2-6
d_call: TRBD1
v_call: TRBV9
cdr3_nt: TGTGCCAGCAGCGCGAATCCGGGGACAGGGGGAGCCTCTGGGGCCAACGTCCTGACTTTC
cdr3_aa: CASSANPGTGGASGANVLTF

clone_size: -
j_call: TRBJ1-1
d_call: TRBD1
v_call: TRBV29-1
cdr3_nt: TGCAGCGTTGGATCCAACAGGGGTGCGAACGCTGAAGCTTTCTTT
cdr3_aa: CSVGSNRGANAEAFF

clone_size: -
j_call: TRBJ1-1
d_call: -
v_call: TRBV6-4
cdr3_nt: TGTGCCAGCAGTGACCGGGGGGCTGGGGATGCTTTCTTT
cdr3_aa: CASSDRGAGDAFF

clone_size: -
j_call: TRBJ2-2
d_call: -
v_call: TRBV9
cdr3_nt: TGTGCCAGCAGCCCTTACCTCCCAGGGACCGGGGAGCTGTTTTTT
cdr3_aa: CASSPYLPGTGELFF

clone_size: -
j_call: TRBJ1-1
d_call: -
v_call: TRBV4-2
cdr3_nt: TGTGCCAGCAGCCAGAGTCATAACTATAACACTGAAGCTTTCTTT
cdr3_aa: CASSQSHNYNTEAFF

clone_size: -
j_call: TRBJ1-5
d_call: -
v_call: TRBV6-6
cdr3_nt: TGTGCCAGCACCCCTAAGGGTAGGGGGTCTTCTCAGCCCCAGCATTTT
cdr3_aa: CASTPKGRGSSQPQHF

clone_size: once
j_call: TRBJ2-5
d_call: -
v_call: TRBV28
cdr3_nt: TGTGCCAGCAGTTCTAGAATTCGAATAGAGACCCAGTACTTC
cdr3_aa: CASSSRIRIETQYF

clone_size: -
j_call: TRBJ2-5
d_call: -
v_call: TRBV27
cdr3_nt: TGTGCCAGCAGCCCCTGGAGGTACCAAGAGACCCAGTACTTC
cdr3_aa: CASSPWRYQETQYF

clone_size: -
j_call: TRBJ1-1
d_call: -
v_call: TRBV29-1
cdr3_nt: TGCAGCGCTCAGGCCCGGTTGACAGGTCGGCGCTTT
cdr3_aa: CSAQARLTGRRF

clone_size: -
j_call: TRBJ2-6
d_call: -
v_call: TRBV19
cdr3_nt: TGTGCCAGTACCCCAATTCGGGGATCTGGGGCCAACGTCCTGACTTTC
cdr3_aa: CASTPIRGSGANVLTF

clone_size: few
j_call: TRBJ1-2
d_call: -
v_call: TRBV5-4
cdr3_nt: TGTGCCAGCAGCTTGGACTTACAGGGCTCGTATGGCTACACCTTC
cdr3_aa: CASSLDLQGSYGYTF

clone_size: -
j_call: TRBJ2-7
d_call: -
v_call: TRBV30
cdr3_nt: TGTGCCTGGAGCCTCAGCTCCTACGAGCAGTACTTC
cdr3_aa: CAWSLSSYEQYF

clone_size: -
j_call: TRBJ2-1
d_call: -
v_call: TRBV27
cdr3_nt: TGTGCCAGCAGTTTCAGGCGGGGCAATGAGCAGTTCTTC
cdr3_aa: CASSFRRGNEQFF

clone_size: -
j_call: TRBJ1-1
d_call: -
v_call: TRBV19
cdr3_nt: TGTGCCAGTAGTTTTAGGGGAACGAACACTGAAGCTTTCTTT
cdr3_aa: CASSFRGTNTEAFF